These 19 T cell receptor beta chains originate from one sample sequenced in a study of cytomegalovirus exposure and HLA in healthy donors. Amplification used 60 Vbeta primers and 13 Jbeta primers. Assay: immunoSEQ multiplex PCR; the TCRdb copy retains only in-frame clones and omits some. The sample lists about 96,000 clones; around four fifths were seen once. Sequencing was carried out using PBMCs. All receptors derive from a man over 45 in good health and CMV-seropositive.

This rearrangement joins TRBV6-1 to TRBJ2-5; D perhaps matches TRBD2 (5 bases). V gave up 5 bases and J gave up 1 base, with 8 bases separating them. This CDR3 comprises 13 residues. Per the germline V gene, CDR1 is MNHNS and CDR2 is SASEGT. CDR3 nucleotide sequence: TGTGCCAGCAGTCCCGGACTCCAAGAGACCCAGTACTTC. Amino acid sequence: CASSPGLQETQYF.

The J gene is TRBJ2-3, the V gene TRBV27, with D possibly being TRBD1 (6 bases). V was clipped by 1 base and J by 6 bases, with 17 bases between them. Looked up from germline, CDR1 is MNHEY and CDR2 is SMNVEV (reference sequence). The CDR3 runs 16 residues. The CDR3 spells CASSLYPRVGQDTQYF. CDR3 bases: TGTGCCAGCAGTTTATACCCCAGGGTAGGACAGGATACGCAGTATTTT.

The V gene is TRBV11-3, the J gene TRBJ2-2; 9 bases match TRBD2. Germline loops: CDR1 SGHNT, CDR2 YENEEA. CDR3 length equals 17 residues. Trimming at V came to 3 bases and at J to 7 bases, leaving 12 bases not matched to a gene. The CDR3 DNA reads TGTGCCAGCAGCTTCCAATCGAGCGGGGGGTATAACGGGGAGCTGTTTTTT. Translating it yields CASSFQSSGGYNGELFF.

The V call is TRBV5-4, the J call TRBJ2-7; a possible D gene is TRBD1 (6 bases). The CDR3 has 15 residues. Germline V CDR1 and CDR2: SGHNT, YYREEE (reference sequence). Deletions cut 0 bases from V and 7 bases from J, with 17 bases between. The CDR3 reads CASSLGRVQGSEQYF. Written as DNA, the CDR3 is TGTGCCAGCAGCTTGGGAAGGGTACAGGGCTCGGAGCAGTACTTC.

The chain links TRBV6-1 to TRBJ1-1; 7 positions match TRBD1. Germline V lookup: CDR1 MNHNS, CDR2 SASEGT. V shed 6 bases, J shed 2 bases, and the junction held 6 bases outside the gene matches. The CDR3 loop spans 14 amino acids. The CDR3 coding sequence is TGTGCCAGCAGCTATACAGGGGCCAACACTGAAGCTTTCTTT. Translating it yields CASSYTGANTEAFF.

The chain is built from TRBV6-6 and TRBJ2-5; D unclear. This CDR3 region has 12 residues. Trimming cost V 2 bases and J 4 bases, with 5 bases left between them. CDR1 MNHNY and CDR2 SVGAGI come from the germline V gene (reference sequence). In nucleotides, the CDR3 is TGTGCCAGCAGTTACCCATTAGAGACCCAGTACTTC. Translating gives CASSYPLETQYF.

With respect to this clone: The junction shows a germline mismatch at one end, possibly a read error. The chain carries TRBV20-1 and TRBJ1-6; no firm D call. CDR1 is DFQATT and CDR2 is SNEGSKA in the germline V gene (reference sequence). This CDR3 contains 11 residues. CDR3 protein: CSAKLNSPLHF. CDR3 DNA sequence: TGCAGCGCTAAACTTAATTCACCCCTCCACTTT.

Worth noting for this clone: A read error may account for a junction end that differs from germline. This chain joins TRBV7-9 and TRBJ2-7, with D perhaps TRBD2 (5 bases). CDR1 and CDR2 (germline): SEHNR, FQNEAQ (reference sequence). CDR3 length equals 12 residues. CDR3 in amino acids: CSSSTSGLEQYF. The CDR3 DNA is TGTTCCAGCAGCACTAGTGGTCTCGAGCAGTACTTC.

The gene calls are TRBV5-4 and TRBJ2-3; TRBD2 matches at 13 bases. The CDR3 totals 16 residues. The V gene's germline CDR1 is SGHNT and CDR2 YYREEE (reference sequence). V shed 4 bases, J shed 4 bases, and the junction held 6 bases outside the gene matches. CDR3 nucleotide sequence: TGTGCCAGCAGCCCCGGACTAGCGGGGGTGGCAGATACGCAGTATTTT. Its translation is CASSPGLAGVADTQYF.

The chain employs TRBV5-1 and TRBJ2-1; TRBD2 agrees at 12 bases. CDR3 length equals 17 residues. CDR1 is SGHRS and CDR2 is YFSETQ in the germline V gene. V was clipped by 4 bases and J by 9 bases; unmatched bases: 14. In DNA form, the CDR3 reads TGCGCCAGCAGCCGGGAGCCTAGCGGGGGGGCCGTGGCTGAGCAGTTCTTC. Its protein product is CASSREPSGGAVAEQFF.

The chain carries TRBV6-1 and TRBJ2-7, with 7 bases matching TRBD1. V was pared by 5 bases and J by 3 bases, with 10 bases of the junction left unmatched. Germline V lookup: CDR1 MNHNS, CDR2 SASEGT. The CDR3 sequence is 15 residues long. CDR3 protein: CASSRSGTESYEQYF. CDR3 nucleotide sequence: TGTGCCAGCAGTCGATCCGGGACAGAGAGCTACGAGCAGTACTTC.

The CDR3 loop reads CASSEELAGNEQFF. The CDR3 nucleotides read TGTGCCAGCAGTGAAGAACTAGCAGGGAATGAGCAGTTCTTC. V usage is TRBV2 and J usage is TRBJ2-1; the D gene is possibly TRBD2 (6 bases). CDR3 length: 14 amino acids. CDR1 is SNHLY, CDR2 FYNNEI, per germline. V lost 1 base, J lost 7 bases, and 11 bases lay in between.

This chain connects TRBV4-3 to TRBJ2-3; the match to TRBD1 covers 9 bases. J gave up 3 bases and V 8 bases, and 3 bases lay outside the gene matches. Looked up from germline, CDR1 is LGHNA and CDR2 is YSLEER. This CDR3 is built from 13 residues. The CDR3: CASRQGGTDTQYF. The CDR3 nucleotides read TGCGCCAGCCGACAGGGGGGGACAGATACGCAGTATTTT.

The V and J genes are TRBV6-6 and TRBJ2-5, with 11 bases matching TRBD1. This CDR3 contains 14 residues. The trim removed 6 bases at V and 5 bases at J, leaving 5 bases unmatched. Per germline, CDR1 MNHNY and CDR2 SVGAGI (reference sequence). CDR3 sequence: CASRGQGGTETQYF. The DNA for the CDR3 is TGTGCCAGCAGGGGACAGGGGGGAACGGAGACCCAGTACTTC.

The rearrangement uses TRBV19 and TRBJ2-1, with D perhaps TRBD2 (5 bases). The CDR3 contains 15 residues. V was trimmed by 5 bases and J by 7 bases, leaving 18 bases between them. Germline values: CDR1 LNHDA, CDR2 SQIVND (reference sequence). The DNA for the CDR3 is TGTGCCAGTAGTTCCTCCGGGGTTTGGAGTAATGAGCAGTTCTTC. Its protein product is CASSSSGVWSNEQFF.

This sequence joins TRBV2 and TRBJ2-3, with 7 bases identical to TRBD2. The CDR3 totals 15 residues. CDR1 is SNHLY, CDR2 FYNNEI, per germline. The junction had 6 bases not matched to a gene; V was cut back by 4 bases and J by 2 bases. CDR3 nucleotides: TGTGCCAGCAGTGTAGAAGCGGGGTCCACAGATACGCAGTATTTT. The encoded protein is CASSVEAGSTDTQYF.

The chain combines TRBV18 with TRBJ1-1, with D uncertain. The CDR3 sequence is 15 residues long. Germline V gene lookup returns CDR1 KGHSH and CDR2 LQKENI. Trimming removed 2 bases from V and 1 base from J, with 11 bases in between. The CDR3 bases are TGTGCCAGCTCACCAGTTCCGGTTAAGAACACTGAAGCTTTCTTT. Its protein is CASSPVPVKNTEAFF.

The genes are TRBV5-6 and TRBJ1-2; D is unresolved. This CDR3 comprises 13 residues. Trimming took off 0 bases at V and 8 bases at J, with 11 bases between the two ends. From germline, CDR1 is SGHDT and CDR2 YYEEEE. CDR3 sequence (DNA): TGTGCCAGCAGCTTGGATCCGGGAAGGGGCTACACCTTC. This sequence encodes CASSLDPGRGYTF.

This clone was seen just once. The rearrangement uses TRBV18 and TRBJ2-1; 11 bases are shared with TRBD2. The germline V gene has CDR1 KGHSH and CDR2 LQKENI. Trimming took 4 bases from V and 9 from J; bases not matched to a gene: 8. This CDR3 is built from 15 residues. CDR3 coding DNA: TGTGCCAGCTCACAACTAGCGGGGGCAGGGGTTGAGCAGTTCTTC. Amino acids: CASSQLAGAGVEQFF.